This TCR beta chain was observed in a study of regulatory T cells in long-lasting Graves disease. The CDR3 runs to 16 residues. Trimming cost V 7 bases and J 3 bases; bases outside gene matches: 11. Germline V CDR1 and CDR2: SEHNR, FQNEAQ (reference sequence). Time point defined: newly diagnosed GD, antithyroid drugs for less than 3 months. RNA isolated from PBMCs was used to make the TCR library. This clonotype occurred many times. Building of the TCR beta libraries involved iRepertoire HTBI primers and Arm-PCR of CDR3 regions. TCRdb re-derived calls from the multiplex PCR reads in MiXCR, one entry per CDR3 protein. The data hold 320,000 or so distinct CDR3 sequences, with about a sixth observed a single time.

This receptor was identified in a female donor with Graves disease. The material was peripheral blood mononuclear cells (PBMCs), obtained at new diagnosis, from a patient treated with antithyroid drugs. The chain has TRBV7-9 and TRBJ2-1, with 8 bases fitting TRBD2. CDR3 DNA sequence: TGTGCCAGCACCCCGGGGGGGAGGGCAGTCTACAATGAGCAGTTCTTC. This codes for CASTPGGRAVYNEQFF.